These 21 T cell receptor beta chains originate from one sample sequenced in a study of T cells in Graves' hyperthyroidism and ophthalmopathy. RNA transcripts served as the template for amplifying TCR beta CDR3 regions. Primed by the HTBI set, a first-round RT-PCR was run on the TCR CDR3. From the multiplex PCR reads, TCRdb called clonotypes with MiXCR, one entry per CDR3 protein. Of under 400,000 distinct CDR3 sequences listed, 15% are singletons. The specimen was blood. The receptors here all came from a woman aged 60-75 years with Graves' ophthalmopathy.

This clonotype was counted at least ten times. The chain combines TRBV3-1 with TRBJ2-5, with TRBD2 identical over 8 bases. The V and J ends lost 4 bases and 3 bases, in that order; junction bases with no gene match: 7. There are 15 residues in the CDR3. CDR1 and CDR2 (germline): LGHDT, YNNKEL (reference sequence). The chain's CDR3 is CASSPGTSWKETQYF. CDR3 bases: TGTGCCAGCAGCCCGGGGACTAGTTGGAAAGAGACCCAGTACTTC.

This clonotype has a count of ten or more. CDR3 DNA sequence: TGTGCCAGCAGCTTACTGGAGGGCAGCTACAATGAGCAGTTCTTC. Translation: CASSLLEGSYNEQFF. The rearrangement links TRBV7-3 to TRBJ2-1, with D perhaps matching TRBD2 (6 bases). Trimming left V 2 bases short and J 3 bases short, with 11 bases between. In germline, CDR1 is SGHTA, CDR2 FQGTGA. The CDR3 has 15 amino acids.

This clonotype was picked up many times. The V and J genes are TRBV7-9 and TRBJ2-2; 9 bases fit TRBD1. After removal of 3 bases from V and 4 bases from J, the junction contained 6 bases not matched to a gene. The CDR3 covers 16 residues. In germline, CDR1 is SEHNR, CDR2 FQNEAQ (reference sequence). As DNA, the CDR3 is TGTGCCAGCAGCTTCGGGACAGGGTGGGGCACCGGGGAGCTGTTTTTT. Translation gives CASSFGTGWGTGELFF.

This clonotype was seen repeatedly, ten times or more. The chain couples TRBV6-1 to TRBJ2-7, with D hard to call. The ends were cut back, 6 bases at V and 1 base at J, with 4 bases in the middle. The germline V gene encodes CDR1 MNHNS and CDR2 SASEGT. This CDR3 contains 11 residues. The CDR3 sequence is CASRGSYEQYF. The CDR3 DNA follows: TGTGCCAGCAGGGGATCCTACGAGCAGTACTTC.

As regards this clonotype: An end of the junction differs from the germline gene, which may be a read error. The chain joins TRBV7-2 to TRBJ2-7; D gene ambiguous. This CDR3 has 14 residues. CDR1 SGHTA and CDR2 FQGNSA come from the germline V gene. CDR3 region: CASGFAFPPYEQYF. The CDR3 bases are TGTGCCAGCGGCTTCGCCTTCCCTCCCTACGAGCAGTACTTC. The entire variable domain, with the rest obtained from reference TRBV7-2 and TRBJ2-7, is as follows: GAGVSQSPSNKVTEKGKDVELRCDPISGHTALYWYRQSLGQGLEFLIYFQGNSAPDKSGLPSDRFSAERTGGSVSTLTIQRTQQEDSAVYLCASGFAFPPYEQYFGPGTRLTVT.

This clonotype has at least ten counts. The CDR3: CASSQSGIRDEQFF. The CDR3 region has the DNA TGTGCCAGCAGTCAGAGCGGGATTAGGGATGAGCAGTTCTTC. The chain carries TRBV12-3 or TRBV12-4 and TRBJ2-1, with TRBD2 matching 7 bases. The CDR3 is made up of 14 amino acids. V shed 5 bases and J 8 bases; nucleotides not matched to a gene: 9.

This clonotype was counted ten times or more. The chain uses TRBV12-3 or TRBV12-4 and TRBJ2-2; TRBD2 matches 7 bases. This CDR3 contains 18 residues. V was clipped by 5 bases and J by 0 bases; unmatched bases: 12. CDR3 protein: CASSQVPRGRANTGELFF. The CDR3 coding sequence is TGTGCCAGCAGTCAGGTGCCCCGAGGGAGGGCGAACACCGGGGAGCTGTTTTTT.

At least ten counts were recorded for this clonotype. The chain recombines TRBV10-2 with TRBJ1-1; TRBD1 matches 8 bases. Germline V gives CDR1 WSHSY, CDR2 SAAADI. V shed 5 bases, J shed 1 base, and the junction held 6 bases outside the gene matches. There are 15 residues in the CDR3. As DNA, the CDR3 is TGCGCCAGCAGTAACCGGACAGGGAAGAACACTGAAGCTTTCTTT. Its translation is CASSNRTGKNTEAFF.

This clonotype has at least ten counts. V gene TRBV7-2 combines with J gene TRBJ2-7; D is undetermined. V lost 5 bases to trimming and J lost 7 bases, with 9 bases between them. The germline V gene has CDR1 SGHTA and CDR2 FQGNSA. The CDR3 has 11 residues. Here the CDR3 DNA reads TGTGCCAGCAGCCCCGCCGGGGAGCAGTACTTC. It encodes CASSPAGEQYF.

This clonotype was seen repeatedly, ten times or more. The chain links TRBV5-5 to TRBJ2-3; the match to TRBD2 covers 7 bases. Trimming removed 1 base from V and 1 base from J; junction bases left unmatched: 3. Looked up from germline, CDR1 is SGHKS and CDR2 is YYEKEE (reference sequence). This CDR3 spans 15 amino acids. The CDR3 region is CASSLLSGGTDTQYF. For the CDR3, the DNA is TGTGCCAGCAGCTTGCTCAGCGGGGGCACAGATACGCAGTATTTT. The variable domain in full, with the rest retrieved from reference TRBV5-5 and TRBJ2-3, is DAGVTQSPTHLIKTRGQQVTLRCSPISGHKSVSWYQQVLGQGPQFIFQYYEKEERGRGNFPDRFSARQFPNYSSELNVNALLLGDSALYLCASSLLSGGTDTQYFGPGTRLTVL.

Only a few counts were recorded for this clonotype. This chain joins TRBV5-1 and TRBJ1-2; no clear D. Germline V gene lookup returns CDR1 SGHRS and CDR2 YFSETQ. The CDR3 is 13 amino acids. V was shortened by 0 bases and J by 5 bases, with 8 bases between the two germline ends. The CDR3 protein is CASSLESGYGYTF. CDR3 DNA: TGCGCCAGCAGCTTGGAATCAGGTTATGGCTACACCTTC.

The rearrangement joins TRBV3-1 to TRBJ2-3; 7 bases line up with TRBD1. Germline V gene data show CDR1 as LGHDT and CDR2 as YNNKEL (reference sequence). The ends lost 1 base at V and 1 base at J; junction bases unmatched: 8. The CDR3 is 17 residues long. CDR3 amino acids: CASSQGPAGTGTDTQYF. CDR3 nucleotides: TGTGCCAGCAGCCAAGGCCCAGCCGGGACAGGCACAGATACGCAGTATTTT.

This clonotype appeared many times. The chain is built from TRBV7-2 and TRBJ2-5, with no clear D. CDR1 and CDR2 from the germline V gene are SGHTA and FQGNSA. The CDR3 is 14 residues long. Trimming removed 1 base at V and 2 bases at J, with 8 bases between. As DNA, the CDR3 is TGTGCCAGCAGCTTAGGACGGCGGCAAGAGACCCAGTACTTC. This encodes CASSLGRRQETQYF.

This clonotype was observed a handful of times. V and J are TRBV19 and TRBJ2-2, with D perhaps TRBD2 (7 bases). Trimming removed 6 bases at V and 6 bases at J, with 17 bases between. This CDR3 is built from 15 residues. From germline, CDR1 is LNHDA and CDR2 SQIVND (reference sequence). The CDR3 DNA is TGTGCCAGTAGCCCCCGGGGAGGGGGGGCCGGGGAGCTGTTTTTT. Its translation: CASSPRGGGAGELFF.

The chain recombines TRBV7-4 with TRBJ1-5; D remains unclear. The length of the CDR3 is 18 residues. Germline V lookup: CDR1 SGHVT, CDR2 SQSDAQ. The V end was cut by 1 base, the J end by 4 bases, with 20 bases between. The CDR3 protein is CASSLERPSGQLNQPQHF. DNA of the CDR3: TGTGCCAGCAGCTTAGAGAGACCCTCGGGCCAGTTAAATCAGCCCCAGCATTTT.

This clonotype was found once. The J gene is TRBJ2-1, the V gene TRBV24-1; D tentatively fits TRBD1 or TRBD2 (5 bases each). The DNA matches TRBJ2-7 better at its end, which makes the J call doubtful. CDR1 is KGHDR, CDR2 SFDVKD, per germline. CDR3 length: 14 amino acids. The CDR3 sequence is CATDGGETYNEQYF. The CDR3, as DNA: TGTGCCACCGATGGGGGAGAGACCTACAATGAGCAGTACTTC.

This clonotype came up many times. This chain connects TRBV2 to TRBJ1-2; tentatively, D is TRBD1 (5 bases). Looked up from germline, CDR1 is SNHLY and CDR2 is FYNNEI. V was clipped by 3 bases and J by 8 bases, with 16 bases between them. The CDR3 length is 14 residues. The CDR3 coding sequence is TGTGCCAGCAGTGACAGTCACACTGAGGGGGGCTACACCTTC. Amino acids: CASSDSHTEGGYTF.

This clonotype was found a few times. V usage is TRBV6-2 or TRBV6-3 and J usage is TRBJ2-7; D not certain. V lost 6 bases, J lost 1 base, and 13 bases lay in between. Per germline, CDR1 MNHEY and CDR2 SVGEGT. The CDR3 spans 14 residues. The chain's CDR3 is CASSLNTDSYEQYF. CDR3 bases: TGTGCCAGCAGCCTCAATACAGATTCCTACGAGCAGTACTTC.

This clonotype was counted many times. The chain links TRBV20-1 to TRBJ2-1; 9 bases are a match to TRBD2. This CDR3 is built from 15 residues. Germline V lookup: CDR1 DFQATT, CDR2 SNEGSKA (reference sequence). V shed 6 bases, J shed 2 bases, and the junction held 8 bases outside the gene matches. The CDR3 sequence is CSADHIAGAYNEQFF. In DNA form, the CDR3 reads TGCAGTGCCGATCACATAGCGGGGGCCTACAATGAGCAGTTCTTC.

This clonotype was detected ten times or more. The gene calls are TRBV20-1 and TRBJ2-1; possible D gene TRBD1, 6 bases. This CDR3 region has 16 residues. Trimming shortened V by 2 bases and J by 3 bases, and 17 bases separated the two germline ends. Germline CDR1 DFQATT, CDR2 SNEGSKA (reference sequence). The CDR3 coding sequence is TGCAGTGCTAGATCCGGGACAAGAAAGTTCTACAATGAGCAGTTCTTC. This encodes CSARSGTRKFYNEQFF.

In regard to this clonotype: At one end, the junction sequence differs from germline, possibly due to a read error. The rearrangement uses TRBV2 and TRBJ2-7; possible D gene TRBD1, 5 bases. Germline CDR1 and CDR2: SNHLY and FYNNEI. The CDR3 is 11 residues long. CDR3 DNA sequence: TGTGCCAGCAGTGACAGGGTCGAGCGGTACTTC. This translates into CASSDRVERYF.